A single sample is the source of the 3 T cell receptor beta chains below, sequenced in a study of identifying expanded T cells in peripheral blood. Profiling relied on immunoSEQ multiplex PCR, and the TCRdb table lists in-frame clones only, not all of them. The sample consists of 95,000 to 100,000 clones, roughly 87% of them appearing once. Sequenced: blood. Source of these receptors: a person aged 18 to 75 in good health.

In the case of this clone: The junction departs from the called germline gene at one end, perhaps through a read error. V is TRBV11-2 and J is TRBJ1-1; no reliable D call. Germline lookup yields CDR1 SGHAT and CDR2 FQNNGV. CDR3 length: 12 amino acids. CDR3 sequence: CASSLEGRPRTW. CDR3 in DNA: TGTGCCAGCAGCTTAGAAGGGCGGCCTAGGACGTGG.

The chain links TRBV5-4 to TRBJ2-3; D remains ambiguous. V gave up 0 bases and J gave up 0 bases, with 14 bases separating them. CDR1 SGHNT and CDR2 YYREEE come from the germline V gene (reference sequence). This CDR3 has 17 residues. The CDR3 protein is CASSLVFGGTSTDTQYF. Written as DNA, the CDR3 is TGTGCCAGCAGCTTGGTTTTTGGCGGCACCAGCACAGATACGCAGTATTTT.

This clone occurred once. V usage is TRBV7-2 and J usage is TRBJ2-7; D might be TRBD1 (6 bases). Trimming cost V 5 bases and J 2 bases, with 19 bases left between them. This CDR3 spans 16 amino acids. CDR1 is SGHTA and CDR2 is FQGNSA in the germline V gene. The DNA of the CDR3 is TGTGCCAGCAGCCCGCCCGAGGTGGGGGCCACCTACGAGCAGTACTTC. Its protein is CASSPPEVGATYEQYF.